The following is a TCR beta chain sequence with its context. This record comes from a study of blood T cell repertoires in COVID-19. Study-wide background: Whether acute or convalescent, the COVID-19 samples came from the United States, Italy and Spain.

CDR3 length: 20 residues. From germline, CDR1 is SGHRS and CDR2 YFSETQ. The V and J ends lost 5 bases and 2 bases, in that order; junction bases with no gene match: 23. Here immunoSEQ multiplex PCR was the method, and the copy in TCRdb shows in-frame clones only, minus some. The table includes 220,000 or so clones, about 90% detected once. The TCR sequence derives from a man aged 50 to 59 who had been exposed to COVID-19. The specimen sequenced was PBMCs or T cells enriched from blood (not recorded which). The V and J genes are TRBV5-1 and TRBJ2-5; TRBD1 aligns across 8 bases. The CDR3 here is CASRYNPGAQGQAGQETQYF. The CDR3 region has the DNA TGCGCCAGCAGGTATAACCCCGGGGCCCAGGGACAGGCAGGACAAGAGACCCAGTACTTC.